This T cell receptor (beta chain) was obtained from a study of blood T cell repertoires in COVID-19. The CDR3 loop spans 13 amino acids. CDR1 is SGHDT, CDR2 YYEEEE, per germline. The V end lost 5 bases, the J end lost 7 bases, and 15 bases lay between the germline ends. Those who participated ranged in age from roughly 18 to 89 years and resided in about two dozen US areas. Data came from immunoSEQ multiplex PCR; TCRdb stores just in-frame clones and leaves some out. The table shows some 270,000 clones, with 90% occurring only once. There are a few counts of this clone. The clonotype originates from a woman between 25 and 40 years old with acute COVID-19. Material: PBMCs or T cells enriched from blood (not recorded which). The chain recombines TRBV5-6 with TRBJ1-2; a possible D gene is TRBD1 (5 bases). The CDR3: CASRARGEVGYTF. Written as DNA, the CDR3 is TGTGCCAGCAGGGCCCGGGGGGAGGTTGGCTACACCTTC.